Detailed here is one T cell receptor beta chain. Profiled with immunoSEQ multiplex PCR; TCRdb holds only in-frame clones, not every one. This table holds 100,000 to 120,000 clones, about three quarters found once. The germline gives CDR1 SGHTA, CDR2 FQGNSA. This CDR3 is built from 13 residues. V was clipped by 7 bases and J by 3 bases; unmatched bases: 4. These data originate in a study of blood T cell repertoires in COVID-19. The overall study: Material from acute and convalescent COVID-19 was sourced from the United States, Italy and Spain.

The rearrangement uses TRBV7-2 and TRBJ1-1, with 8 bases aligning to TRBD1. This receptor was identified in an elderly woman with active or convalescent COVID-19. The sequencing sample was made of peripheral blood. The CDR3 is CASTQGADTEAFF. The CDR3 bases are TGTGCCAGCACCCAGGGGGCGGACACTGAAGCTTTCTTT.